Listed here is a single T cell receptor (beta chain). RNA, at roughly 0.45 to 1 ug, was reverse transcribed with random hexamers. TCRdb itself ran the immunoSEQ multiplex PCR reads through MiXCR, one entry per CDR3 protein. The repertoire has roughly 120,000 distinct CDR3 sequences, approximately 93% of them found once; the top ten carry 0.25% to 0.35%. This record belongs to a study of CD8 T cells in Susac syndrome. CD8+ and CD4+ T cells taken from blood had their TCR beta sequenced. The multiple sclerosis control cohort comprised treatment-naive individuals presenting with stable or active relapsing-remitting disease. Trimming took off 2 bases at V and 1 base at J, with 8 bases between the two ends. Per the germline V gene, CDR1 is LGHNA and CDR2 is YNFKEQ. The CDR3 is 15 residues long.

This TCR was sampled from a human donor with multiple sclerosis. The chain couples TRBV4-2 to TRBJ1-4; D might be TRBD1 (5 bases). What was sequenced was CD8+ T cells from PBMCs. DNA for the CDR3: TGTGCCAGCAGCCAATCCGGGGGAACTAATGAAAAACTGTTTTTT. Protein product: CASSQSGGTNEKLFF.